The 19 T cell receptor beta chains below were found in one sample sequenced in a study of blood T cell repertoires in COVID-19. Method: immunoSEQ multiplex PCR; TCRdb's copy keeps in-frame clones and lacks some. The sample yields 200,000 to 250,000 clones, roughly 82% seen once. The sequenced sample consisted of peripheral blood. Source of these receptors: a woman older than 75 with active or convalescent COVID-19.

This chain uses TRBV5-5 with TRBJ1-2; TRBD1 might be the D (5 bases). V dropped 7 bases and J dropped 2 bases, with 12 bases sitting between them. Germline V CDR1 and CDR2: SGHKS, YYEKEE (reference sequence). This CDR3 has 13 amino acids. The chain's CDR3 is CASDLGANYGYTF. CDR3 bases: TGTGCCAGCGACCTAGGGGCCAACTATGGCTACACCTTC.

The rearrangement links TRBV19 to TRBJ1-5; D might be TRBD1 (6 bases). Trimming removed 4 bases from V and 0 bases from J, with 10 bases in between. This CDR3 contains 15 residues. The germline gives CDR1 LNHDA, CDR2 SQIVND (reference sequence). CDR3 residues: CASSTTGYSNQPQHF. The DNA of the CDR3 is TGTGCCAGTAGTACGACAGGTTATAGCAATCAGCCCCAGCATTTT.

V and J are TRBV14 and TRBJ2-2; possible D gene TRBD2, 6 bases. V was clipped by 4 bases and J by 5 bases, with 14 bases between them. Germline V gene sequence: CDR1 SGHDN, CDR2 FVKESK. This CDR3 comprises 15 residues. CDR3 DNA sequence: TGTGCCAGCAGCCCAACGGGAGTAGGTACCGGGGAGCTGTTTTTT. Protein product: CASSPTGVGTGELFF.

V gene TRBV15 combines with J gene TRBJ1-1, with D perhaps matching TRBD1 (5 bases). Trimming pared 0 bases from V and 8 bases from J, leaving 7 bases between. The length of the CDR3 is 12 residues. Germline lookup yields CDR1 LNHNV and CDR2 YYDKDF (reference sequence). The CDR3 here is CATSRDREEAFF. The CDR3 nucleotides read TGTGCCACCAGCAGAGACAGGGAAGAAGCTTTCTTT.

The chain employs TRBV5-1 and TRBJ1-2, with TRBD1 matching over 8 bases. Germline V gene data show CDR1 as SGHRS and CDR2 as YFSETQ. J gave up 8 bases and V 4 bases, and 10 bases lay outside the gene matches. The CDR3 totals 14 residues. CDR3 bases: TGCGCCAGCAGCGGTCAGGGGGCGGGTGAAGGCTACACCTTC. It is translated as CASSGQGAGEGYTF. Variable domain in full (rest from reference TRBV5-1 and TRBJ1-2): KAGVTQTPRYLIKTRGQQVTLSCSPISGHRSVSWYQQTPGQGLQFLFEYFSETQRNKGNFPGRFSGRQFSNSRSEMNVSTLELGDSALYLCASSGQGAGEGYTFGSGTRLTVV.

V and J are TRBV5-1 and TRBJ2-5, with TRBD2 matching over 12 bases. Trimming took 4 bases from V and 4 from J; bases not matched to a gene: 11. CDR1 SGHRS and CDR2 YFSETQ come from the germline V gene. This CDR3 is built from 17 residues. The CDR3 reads CASSRRSPSGGGETQYF. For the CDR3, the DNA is TGCGCCAGCAGCAGGAGGTCCCCTAGCGGGGGGGGAGAGACCCAGTACTTC.

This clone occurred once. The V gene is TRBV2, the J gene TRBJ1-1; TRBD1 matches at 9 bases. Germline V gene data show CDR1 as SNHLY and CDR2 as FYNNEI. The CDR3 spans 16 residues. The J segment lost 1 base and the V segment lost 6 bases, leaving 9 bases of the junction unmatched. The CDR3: CASRAGTGYSNTEAFF. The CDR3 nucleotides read TGTGCCAGCAGGGCCGGGACAGGGTACTCGAACACTGAAGCTTTCTTT. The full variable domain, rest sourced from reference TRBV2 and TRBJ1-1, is EPEVTQTPSHQVTQMGQEVILRCVPISNHLYFYWYRQILGQKVEFLVSFYNNEISEKSEIFDDQFSVERPDGSNFTLKIRSTKLEDSAMYFCASRAGTGYSNTEAFFGQGTRLTVV.

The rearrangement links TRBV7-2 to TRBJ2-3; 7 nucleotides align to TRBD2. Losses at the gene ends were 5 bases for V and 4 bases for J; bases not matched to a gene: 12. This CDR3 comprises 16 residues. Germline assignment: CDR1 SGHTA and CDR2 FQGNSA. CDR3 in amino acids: CASSERGSRGPDTQYF. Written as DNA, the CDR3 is TGTGCCAGCAGCGAGCGGGGCAGTCGTGGGCCAGATACGCAGTATTTT.

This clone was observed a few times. CDR3 in amino acids: CASSSKLNTEAFF. The CDR3 DNA sequence: TGTGCCAGCAGCTCCAAATTGAACACTGAAGCTTTCTTT. The chain is built from TRBV7-9 and TRBJ1-1; unclear D gene. Germline loops: CDR1 SEHNR, CDR2 FQNEAQ (reference sequence). CDR3 length: 13 residues. Trimming took off 4 bases at V and 0 bases at J, with 6 bases between the two ends.

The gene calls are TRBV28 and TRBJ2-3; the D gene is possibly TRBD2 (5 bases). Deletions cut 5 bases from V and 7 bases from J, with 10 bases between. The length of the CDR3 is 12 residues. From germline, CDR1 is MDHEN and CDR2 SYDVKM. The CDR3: CASSREPNTQYF. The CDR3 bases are TGTGCCAGCAGTCGGGAACCTAATACGCAGTATTTT.

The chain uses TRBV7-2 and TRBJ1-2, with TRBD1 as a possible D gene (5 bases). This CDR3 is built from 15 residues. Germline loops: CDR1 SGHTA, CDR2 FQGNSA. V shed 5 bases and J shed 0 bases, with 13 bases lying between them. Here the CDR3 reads CASSQGAGTNYGYTF. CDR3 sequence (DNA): TGTGCCAGCAGCCAAGGGGCGGGAACTAACTATGGCTACACCTTC.

The CDR3 reads CAWGAGLNTEAFF. DNA of the CDR3: TGTGCCTGGGGGGCAGGGTTGAACACTGAAGCTTTCTTT. V gene TRBV30 combines with J gene TRBJ1-1, with D maybe TRBD1 (5 bases). Germline V gives CDR1 GTSNPN, CDR2 SVGIG (reference sequence). The CDR3 has 13 residues. V was clipped by 5 bases and J by 0 bases, with 10 bases between them.

CDR3: CATSDPGAGGNEQFF. CDR3 in DNA: TGTGCCACCAGTGACCCGGGGGCGGGAGGCAATGAGCAGTTCTTC. The chain has TRBV24-1 and TRBJ2-1; 8 nucleotides agree with TRBD2. The germline gives CDR1 KGHDR, CDR2 SFDVKD. This CDR3 has 15 residues. The junction had 7 bases not matched to a gene; V was cut back by 4 bases and J by 6 bases.

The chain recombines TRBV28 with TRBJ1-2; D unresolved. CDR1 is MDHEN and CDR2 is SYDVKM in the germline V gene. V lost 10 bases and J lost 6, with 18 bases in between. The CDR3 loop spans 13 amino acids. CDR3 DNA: TGTGCCACTGCCGGTCGGGGTAGGGATGGCTACACCTTC. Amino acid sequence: CATAGRGRDGYTF.

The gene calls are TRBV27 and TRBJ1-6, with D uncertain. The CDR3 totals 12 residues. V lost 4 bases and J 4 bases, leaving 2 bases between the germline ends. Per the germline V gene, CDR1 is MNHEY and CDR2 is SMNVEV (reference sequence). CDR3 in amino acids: CASSSYNSPLHF. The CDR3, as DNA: TGTGCCAGCAGTTCGTATAATTCACCCCTCCACTTT.

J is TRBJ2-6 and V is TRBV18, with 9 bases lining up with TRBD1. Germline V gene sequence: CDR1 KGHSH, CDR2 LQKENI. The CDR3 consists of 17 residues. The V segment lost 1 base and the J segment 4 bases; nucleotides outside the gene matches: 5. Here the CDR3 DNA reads TGTGCCAGCTCACCACGCGGACAGGGGTCCGGGGCCAACGTCCTGACTTTC. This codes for CASSPRGQGSGANVLTF.

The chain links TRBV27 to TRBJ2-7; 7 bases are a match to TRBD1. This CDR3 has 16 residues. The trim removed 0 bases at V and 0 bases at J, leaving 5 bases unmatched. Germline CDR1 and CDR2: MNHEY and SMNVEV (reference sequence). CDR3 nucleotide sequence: TGTGCCAGCAGTTTATCCGGGACAGCGAGCTCCTACGAGCAGTACTTC. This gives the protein CASSLSGTASSYEQYF.

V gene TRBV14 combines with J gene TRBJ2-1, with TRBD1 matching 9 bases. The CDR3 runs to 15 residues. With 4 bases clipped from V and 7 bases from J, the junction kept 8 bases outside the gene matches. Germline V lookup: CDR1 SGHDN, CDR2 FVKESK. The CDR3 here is CASSRLGQGTNEQFF. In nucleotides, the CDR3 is TGTGCCAGCAGCCGACTAGGACAGGGGACGAATGAGCAGTTCTTC.

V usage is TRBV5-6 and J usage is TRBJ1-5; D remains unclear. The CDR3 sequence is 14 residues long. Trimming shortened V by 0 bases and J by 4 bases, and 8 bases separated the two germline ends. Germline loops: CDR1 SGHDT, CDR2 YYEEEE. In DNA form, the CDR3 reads TGTGCCAGCAGCTTGGGGCAGACAAATCAGCCCCAGCATTTT. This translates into CASSLGQTNQPQHF.